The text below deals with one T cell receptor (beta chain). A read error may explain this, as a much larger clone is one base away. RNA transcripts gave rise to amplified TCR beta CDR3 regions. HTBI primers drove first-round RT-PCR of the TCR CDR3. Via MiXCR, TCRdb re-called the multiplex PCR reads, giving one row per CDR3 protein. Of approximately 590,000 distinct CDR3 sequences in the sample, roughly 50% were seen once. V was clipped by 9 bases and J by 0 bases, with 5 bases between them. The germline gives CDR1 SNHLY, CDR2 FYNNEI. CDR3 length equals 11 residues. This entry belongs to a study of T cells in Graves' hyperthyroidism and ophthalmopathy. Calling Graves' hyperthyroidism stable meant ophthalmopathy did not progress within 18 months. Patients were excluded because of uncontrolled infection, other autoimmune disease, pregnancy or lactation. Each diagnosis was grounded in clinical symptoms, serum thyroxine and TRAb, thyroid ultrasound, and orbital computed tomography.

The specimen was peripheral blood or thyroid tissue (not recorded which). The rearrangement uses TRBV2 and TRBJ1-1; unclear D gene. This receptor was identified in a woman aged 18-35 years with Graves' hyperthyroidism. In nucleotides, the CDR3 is TGTGCCAGGCTTTTGAACACTGAAGCTTTCTTT. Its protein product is CARLLNTEAFF.